Each of the 13 T cell receptor beta chains below was sequenced from the same sample in a study of beta chain features in type 1 diabetes. Study-level points and caveats: Shortening of TCRB CDR3s, moderate but significant, appeared in all four CD4+ subsets of Type 1 diabetes patients.

These TCRs' antigens remain unknown. Reverse transcription of all isolated RNA meant that expressed TCRB transcripts were sequenced. The data were produced by immunoSEQ multiplex PCR, yet TCRdb's version contains in-frame clones alone and is incomplete. The sample consists of more than 250,000 clones, approximately 25% of them appearing once. The sequenced material came from naive CD4+ T cells from blood. These TCRs come from a woman aged 25-40 years with type 1 diabetes.

CDR3 amino acids: CASSPRLAGGPDEQFF. Written as DNA, the CDR3 is TGTGCCAGCAGCCCTAGACTAGCGGGAGGCCCGGATGAGCAGTTCTTC. V usage is TRBV7-3 and J usage is TRBJ2-1; 13 bases fit TRBD2. This CDR3 is 16 amino acids long. Germline V CDR1 and CDR2: SGHTA, FQGTGA. The J segment lost 8 bases and the V segment lost 5 bases, leaving 9 bases of the junction unmatched.

There are a few counts of this clone. This chain uses TRBV28 with TRBJ1-2, with unresolved D. CDR3 size: 12 residues. CDR1 is MDHEN, CDR2 SYDVKM, per germline. Trimming removed 3 bases from V and 4 bases from J, with 6 bases in between. The CDR3 coding sequence is TGTGCCAGCAGTTTGTACACCTATGGCTACACCTTC. Translation gives CASSLYTYGYTF.

This clone was observed a few times. CDR3 DNA sequence: TGTGCCAGCAGCTTGGGACTAGCGGAGCAGTTCTTC. Its translation is CASSLGLAEQFF. V usage is TRBV5-4 and J usage is TRBJ2-1, with 8 bases fitting TRBD2. The germline gives CDR1 SGHNT, CDR2 YYREEE (reference sequence). There are 12 residues in the CDR3. V gave up 0 bases and J gave up 10 bases; unmatched junction bases: 0.

The rearrangement links TRBV5-4 to TRBJ1-1, with D hard to call. V was cut by 2 bases and J by 0 bases, with 11 bases left in between. Germline-derived CDR1 and CDR2 are SGHNT and YYREEE (reference sequence). The CDR3 has 15 amino acids. In nucleotides, the CDR3 is TGTGCCAGCAGCTTATCAGGACTCCTGAACACTGAAGCTTTCTTT. This sequence encodes CASSLSGLLNTEAFF. Using reference TRBV5-4 and TRBJ1-1 for the parts outside the CDR3, the full variable domain is ETGVTQSPTHLIKTRGQQVTLRCSSQSGHNTVSWYQQALGQGPQFIFQYYREEENGRGNFPPRFSGLQFPNYSSELNVNALELDDSALYLCASSLSGLLNTEAFFGQGTRLTVV.

This sequence joins TRBV28 and TRBJ2-1, with 11 bases matching TRBD1. J gave up 8 bases and V 7 bases, and 7 bases lay outside the gene matches. Germline values: CDR1 MDHEN, CDR2 SYDVKM. This CDR3 region has 14 residues. DNA of the CDR3: TGTGCCAGCAATCCGGGACAGGGGGATTATGAGCAGTTCTTC. Its protein product is CASNPGQGDYEQFF.

The chain joins TRBV11-2 to TRBJ2-1; 9 bases match TRBD2. Germline trimming cut 8 bases from V and 6 bases from J; bases unmatched to any gene: 8. Germline-derived CDR1 and CDR2 are SGHAT and FQNNGV. The CDR3 is made up of 14 amino acids. Here the CDR3 DNA reads TGTGCCAGCGGGACGCTAGCGGGATTCAATGAGCAGTTCTTC. The encoded protein is CASGTLAGFNEQFF.

The chain is built from TRBV5-1 and TRBJ2-2, with 9 bases fitting TRBD2. V trimming: 2 bases; J trimming: 4 bases; junction bases outside the gene matches: 3. Germline-derived CDR1 and CDR2 are SGHRS and YFSETQ. The CDR3 loop spans 15 amino acids. CDR3 bases: TGCGCCAGCAGCTTCGCGGGAGGGGTCACCGGGGAGCTGTTTTTT. Protein product: CASSFAGGVTGELFF. Variable domain in full (rest from reference TRBV5-1 and TRBJ2-2): KAGVTQTPRYLIKTRGQQVTLSCSPISGHRSVSWYQQTPGQGLQFLFEYFSETQRNKGNFPGRFSGRQFSNSRSEMNVSTLELGDSALYLCASSFAGGVTGELFFGEGSRLTVL.

This chain uses TRBV7-3 with TRBJ2-5; maybe TRBD1 (5 bases). The CDR3 runs 13 residues. CDR1 is SGHTA, CDR2 FQGTGA, per germline. V was trimmed by 3 bases and J by 1 base, leaving 6 bases between them. The CDR3 here is CASSLTVQETQYF. In nucleotides, the CDR3 is TGTGCCAGCAGCTTGACAGTCCAAGAGACCCAGTACTTC.

The chain has TRBV7-9 and TRBJ2-1; 8 nucleotides agree with TRBD1. The trim removed 5 bases at V and 1 base at J, leaving 13 bases unmatched. Germline CDR1 is SEHNR and CDR2 is FQNEAQ (reference sequence). The CDR3 covers 18 residues. In DNA, the CDR3 is TGTGCCAGCAGCCCCCGGGACAGGCTCTATCCTTCCTACAATGAGCAGTTCTTC. Translation gives CASSPRDRLYPSYNEQFF. The complete variable domain, with remaining parts taken from reference TRBV7-9 and TRBJ2-1, reads DTGVSQNPRHKITKRGQNVTFRCDPISEHNRLYWYRQTLGQGPEFLTYFQNEAQLEKSRLLSDRFSAERPKGSFSTLEIQRTEQGDSAMYLCASSPRDRLYPSYNEQFFGPGTRLTVL.

A few counts support this clone. The J gene is TRBJ2-3, the V gene TRBV5-6; 8 bases map to TRBD2. V lost 5 bases to trimming and J lost 5 bases; unmatched junction nucleotides: 10. The CDR3 sequence is 15 residues long. Germline V gives CDR1 SGHDT, CDR2 YYEEEE. The CDR3 sequence is CASSFGGAGEDTQYF. CDR3 coding DNA: TGTGCCAGCAGTTTTGGCGGAGCGGGAGAAGATACGCAGTATTTT.

The chain recombines TRBV10-3 with TRBJ1-2, with D possibly matching TRBD1 (5 bases). This CDR3 region has 14 residues. The ends were cut back, 3 bases at V and 4 bases at J, with 12 bases in the middle. CDR1 ENHRY and CDR2 SYGVKD come from the germline V gene. The CDR3 here is CAISEVPGLYGYTF. The CDR3 nucleotides read TGTGCCATCAGTGAAGTCCCAGGGCTCTATGGCTACACCTTC.

This chain uses TRBV29-1 with TRBJ2-5, with D possibly TRBD1 on 6 matching bases. V was clipped by 7 bases and J by 2 bases, with 11 bases between them. The V gene's germline CDR1 is SQVTM and CDR2 ANQGSEA. The CDR3 has 12 amino acids. CDR3 nucleotide sequence: TGCAGCGCCCGAAGGGGGCAAGAGACCCAGTACTTC. Amino acids: CSARRGQETQYF.

A few counts support this clone. CDR3: CASSLDAGDQPQHF. CDR3 DNA: TGCGCCAGCAGCTTGGACGCCGGGGATCAGCCCCAGCATTTT. The chain links TRBV5-1 to TRBJ1-5; D remains unclear. The length of the CDR3 is 14 residues. The V gene lost 0 bases and the J gene lost 5 bases, with 9 bases spanning the gap. The germline V gene encodes CDR1 SGHRS and CDR2 YFSETQ.